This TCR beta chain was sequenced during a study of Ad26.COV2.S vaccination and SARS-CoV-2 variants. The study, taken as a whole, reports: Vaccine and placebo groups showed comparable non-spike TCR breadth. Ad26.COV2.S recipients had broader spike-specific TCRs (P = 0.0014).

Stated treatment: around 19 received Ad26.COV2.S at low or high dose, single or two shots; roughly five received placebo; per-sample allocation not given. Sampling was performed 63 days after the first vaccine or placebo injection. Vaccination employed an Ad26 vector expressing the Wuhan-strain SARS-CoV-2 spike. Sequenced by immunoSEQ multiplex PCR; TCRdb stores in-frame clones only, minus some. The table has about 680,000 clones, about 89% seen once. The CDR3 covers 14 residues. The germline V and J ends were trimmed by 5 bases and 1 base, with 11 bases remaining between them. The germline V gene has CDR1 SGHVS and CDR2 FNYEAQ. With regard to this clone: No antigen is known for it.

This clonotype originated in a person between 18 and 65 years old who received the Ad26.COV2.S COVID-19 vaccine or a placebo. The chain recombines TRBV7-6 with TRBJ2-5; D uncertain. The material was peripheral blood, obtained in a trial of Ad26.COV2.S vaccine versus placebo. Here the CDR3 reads CASSPRRGQETQYF. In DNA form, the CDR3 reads TGTGCCAGCAGCCCCCGGCGTGGCCAAGAGACCCAGTACTTC.